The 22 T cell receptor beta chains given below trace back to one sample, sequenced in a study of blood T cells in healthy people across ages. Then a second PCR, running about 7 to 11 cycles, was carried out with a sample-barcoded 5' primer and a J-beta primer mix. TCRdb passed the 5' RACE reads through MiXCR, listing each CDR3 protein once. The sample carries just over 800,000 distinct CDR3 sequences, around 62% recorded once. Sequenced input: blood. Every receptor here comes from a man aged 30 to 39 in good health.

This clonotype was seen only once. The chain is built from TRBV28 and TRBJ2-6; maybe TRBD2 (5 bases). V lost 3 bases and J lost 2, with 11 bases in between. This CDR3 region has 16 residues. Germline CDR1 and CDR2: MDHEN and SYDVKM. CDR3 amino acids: CASSFFWTPGANVLTF. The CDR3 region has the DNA TGTGCCAGCAGTTTTTTTTGGACTCCTGGGGCCAACGTCCTGACTTTC.

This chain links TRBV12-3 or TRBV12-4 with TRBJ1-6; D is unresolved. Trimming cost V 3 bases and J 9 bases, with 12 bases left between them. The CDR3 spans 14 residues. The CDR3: CASSLANLGSPLHF. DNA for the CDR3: TGTGCCAGCAGTTTGGCGAACTTGGGTTCACCCCTCCACTTT.

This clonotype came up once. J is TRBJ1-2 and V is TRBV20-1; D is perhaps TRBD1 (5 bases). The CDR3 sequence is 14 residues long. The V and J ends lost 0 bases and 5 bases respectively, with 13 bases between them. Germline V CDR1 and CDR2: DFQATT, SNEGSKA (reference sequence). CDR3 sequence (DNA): TGCAGTGCTAGAGATCAGGGACGCCGATATGGCTACACCTTC. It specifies CSARDQGRRYGYTF.

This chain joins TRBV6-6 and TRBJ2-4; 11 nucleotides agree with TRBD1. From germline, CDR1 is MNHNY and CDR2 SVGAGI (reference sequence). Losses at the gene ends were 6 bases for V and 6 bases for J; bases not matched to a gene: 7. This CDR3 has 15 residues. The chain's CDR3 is CASSHRGTGGNIQYF. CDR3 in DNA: TGTGCCAGCAGCCACCGGGGGACAGGGGGAAACATTCAGTACTTC.

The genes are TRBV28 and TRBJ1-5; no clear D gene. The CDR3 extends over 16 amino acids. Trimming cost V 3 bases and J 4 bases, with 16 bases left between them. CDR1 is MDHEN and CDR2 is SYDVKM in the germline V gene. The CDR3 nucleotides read TGTGCCAGCAGTTTTGGCCAGGTGAGATTTAATCAGCCCCAGCATTTT. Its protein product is CASSFGQVRFNQPQHF.

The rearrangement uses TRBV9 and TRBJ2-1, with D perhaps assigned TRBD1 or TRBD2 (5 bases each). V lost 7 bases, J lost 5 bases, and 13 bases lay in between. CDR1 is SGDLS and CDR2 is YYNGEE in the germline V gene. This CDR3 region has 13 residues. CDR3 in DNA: TGTGCCAGCGGGGACCTTATCCACAATGAGCAGTTCTTC. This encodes CASGDLIHNEQFF. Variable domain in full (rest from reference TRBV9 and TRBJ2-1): DSGVTQTPKHLITATGQRVTLRCSPRSGDLSVYWYQQSLDQGLQFLIQYYNGEERAKGNILERFSAQQFPDLHSELNLSSLELGDSALYFCASGDLIHNEQFFGPGTRLTVL.

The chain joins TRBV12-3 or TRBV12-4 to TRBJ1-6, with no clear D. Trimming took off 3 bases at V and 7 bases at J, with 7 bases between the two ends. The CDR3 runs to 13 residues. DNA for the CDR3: TGTGCCAGCAGTTTGAATGAGAATTCACCCCTCCACTTT. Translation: CASSLNENSPLHF.

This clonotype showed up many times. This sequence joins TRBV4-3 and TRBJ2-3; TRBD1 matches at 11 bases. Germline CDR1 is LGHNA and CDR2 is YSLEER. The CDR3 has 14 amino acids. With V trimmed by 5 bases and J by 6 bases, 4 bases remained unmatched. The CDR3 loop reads CASSSGQGADTQYF. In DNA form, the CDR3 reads TGCGCCAGCAGCTCTGGACAGGGGGCTGATACGCAGTATTTT.

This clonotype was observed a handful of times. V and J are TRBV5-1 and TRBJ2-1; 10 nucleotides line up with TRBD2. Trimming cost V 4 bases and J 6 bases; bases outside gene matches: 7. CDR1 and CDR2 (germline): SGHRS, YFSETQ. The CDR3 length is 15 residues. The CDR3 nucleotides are TGCGCCAGCAGCCTGACTAGCGGGCACCCCAATGAGCAGTTCTTC. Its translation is CASSLTSGHPNEQFF.

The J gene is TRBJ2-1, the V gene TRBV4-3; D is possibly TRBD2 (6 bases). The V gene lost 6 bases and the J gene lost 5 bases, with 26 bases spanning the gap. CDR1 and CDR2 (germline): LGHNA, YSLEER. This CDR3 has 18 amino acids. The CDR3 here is CASRQTRTRAFVDNEQFF. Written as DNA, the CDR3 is TGCGCCAGCAGGCAGACTAGGACGAGGGCGTTTGTGGACAATGAGCAGTTCTTC.

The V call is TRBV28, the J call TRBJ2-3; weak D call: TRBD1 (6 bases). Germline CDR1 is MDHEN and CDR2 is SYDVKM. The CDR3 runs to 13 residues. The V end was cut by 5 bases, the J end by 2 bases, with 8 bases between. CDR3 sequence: CASSRDNTDTQYF. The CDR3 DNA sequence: TGTGCCAGCAGTAGGGACAACACAGATACGCAGTATTTT. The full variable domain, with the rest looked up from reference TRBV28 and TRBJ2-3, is DVKVTQSSRYLVKRTGEKVFLECVQDMDHENMFWYRQDPGLGLRLIYFSYDVKMKEKGDIPEGYSVSREKKERFSLILESASTNQTSMYLCASSRDNTDTQYFGPGTRLTVL.

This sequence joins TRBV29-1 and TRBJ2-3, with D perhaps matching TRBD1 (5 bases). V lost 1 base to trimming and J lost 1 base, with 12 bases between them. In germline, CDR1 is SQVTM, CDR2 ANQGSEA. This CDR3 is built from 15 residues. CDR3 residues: CSVEGQGIGTDTQYF. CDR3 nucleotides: TGCAGCGTTGAAGGGCAGGGTATAGGCACAGATACGCAGTATTTT.

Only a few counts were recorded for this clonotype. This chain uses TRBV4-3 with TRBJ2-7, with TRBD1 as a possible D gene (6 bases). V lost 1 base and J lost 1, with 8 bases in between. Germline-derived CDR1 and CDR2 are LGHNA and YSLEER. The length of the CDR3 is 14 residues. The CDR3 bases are TGCGCCAGCAGCCAAGGGGGGACATCCTACGAGCAGTACTTC. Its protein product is CASSQGGTSYEQYF.

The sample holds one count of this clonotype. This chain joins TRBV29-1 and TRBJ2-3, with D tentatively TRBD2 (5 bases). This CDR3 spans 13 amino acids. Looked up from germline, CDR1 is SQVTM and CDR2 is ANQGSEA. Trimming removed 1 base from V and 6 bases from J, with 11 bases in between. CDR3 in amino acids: CSVEVLTGDTQYF. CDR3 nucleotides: TGCAGCGTTGAAGTCCTGACGGGGGATACGCAGTATTTT.

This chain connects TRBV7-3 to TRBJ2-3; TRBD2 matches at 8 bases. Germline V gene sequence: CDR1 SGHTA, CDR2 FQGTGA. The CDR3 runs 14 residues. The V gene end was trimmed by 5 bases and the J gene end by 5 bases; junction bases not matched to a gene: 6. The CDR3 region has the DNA TGTGCCAGCAGCGGCAGGAGCGGGGGAGATACGCAGTATTTT. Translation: CASSGRSGGDTQYF.

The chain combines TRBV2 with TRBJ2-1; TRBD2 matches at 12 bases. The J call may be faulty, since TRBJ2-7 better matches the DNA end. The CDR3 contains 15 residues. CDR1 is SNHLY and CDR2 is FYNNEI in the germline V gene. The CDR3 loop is CASSELAGGHNEQYF. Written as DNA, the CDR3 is TGTGCCAGCAGCGAACTAGCGGGGGGACACAATGAGCAGTACTTC.

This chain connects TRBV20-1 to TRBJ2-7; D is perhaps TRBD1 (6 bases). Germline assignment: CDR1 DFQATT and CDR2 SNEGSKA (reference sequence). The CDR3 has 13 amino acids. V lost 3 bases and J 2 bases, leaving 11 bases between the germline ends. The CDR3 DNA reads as TGCAGTGCTAGCCGGACAGACGCCTACGAGCAGTACTTC. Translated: CSASRTDAYEQYF.

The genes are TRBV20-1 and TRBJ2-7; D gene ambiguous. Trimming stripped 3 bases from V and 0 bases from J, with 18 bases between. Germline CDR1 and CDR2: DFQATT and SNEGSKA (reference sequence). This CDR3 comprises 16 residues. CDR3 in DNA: TGCAGTGCTAGTCCTGGTGGGCGAAGAAGCTCCTACGAGCAGTACTTC. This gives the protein CSASPGGRRSSYEQYF.

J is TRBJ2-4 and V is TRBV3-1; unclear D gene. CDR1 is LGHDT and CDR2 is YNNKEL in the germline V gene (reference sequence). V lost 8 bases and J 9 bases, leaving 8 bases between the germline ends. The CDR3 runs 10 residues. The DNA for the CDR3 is TGTGCCAGCGGGGTGAGCATTCAGTACTTC. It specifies CASGVSIQYF.

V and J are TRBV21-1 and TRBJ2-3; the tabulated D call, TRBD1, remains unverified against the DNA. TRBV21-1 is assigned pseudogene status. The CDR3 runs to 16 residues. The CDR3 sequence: CARRTEVGGGPDTQYF. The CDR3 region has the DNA TGTGCCAGGCGTACGGAAGTAGGGGGGGGCCCAGATACGCAGTATTTT.

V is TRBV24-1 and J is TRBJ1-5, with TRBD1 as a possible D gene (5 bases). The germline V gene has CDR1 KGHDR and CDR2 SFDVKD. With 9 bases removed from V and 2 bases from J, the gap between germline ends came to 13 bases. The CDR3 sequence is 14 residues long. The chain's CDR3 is CATVPGLRNQPQHF. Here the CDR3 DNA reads TGTGCCACCGTGCCGGGACTCCGCAATCAGCCCCAGCATTTT.

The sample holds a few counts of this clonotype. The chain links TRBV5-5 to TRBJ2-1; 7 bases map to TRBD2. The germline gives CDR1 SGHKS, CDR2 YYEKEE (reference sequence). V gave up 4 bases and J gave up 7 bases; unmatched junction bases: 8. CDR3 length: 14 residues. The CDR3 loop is CASSVRDYSNEQFF. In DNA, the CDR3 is TGTGCCAGCAGCGTCCGGGACTATTCGAATGAGCAGTTCTTC. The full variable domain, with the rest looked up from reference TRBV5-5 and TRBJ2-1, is DAGVTQSPTHLIKTRGQQVTLRCSPISGHKSVSWYQQVLGQGPQFIFQYYEKEERGRGNFPDRFSARQFPNYSSELNVNALLLGDSALYLCASSVRDYSNEQFFGPGTRLTVL.